The clone carrying this TCR beta chain came up once. This specimen comes from a study of blood T cell repertoires in COVID-19. About the study: Collection of acute and convalescent COVID-19 samples took place in the United States, Italy and Spain.

Original analysis: Cell counts per sample came from amplifying reference gene primers. Data came from immunoSEQ multiplex PCR; TCRdb stores just in-frame clones and leaves some out. V, J and clone size are taken as reported in that table, and D and trimming were inferred from the DNA itself. Here the sample spans fewer than 150,000 clones, about 80% being singletons. The CDR3 length is 15 residues. Germline CDR1 reads SGHRS; CDR2 reads YFSETQ. The J segment lost 0 bases and the V segment lost 7 bases, leaving 4 bases of the junction unmatched. Sequencing was performed on peripheral blood. The TCR sequence derives from a human donor in a cohort sampled during active COVID-19. The gene calls are TRBV5-1 and TRBJ2-2, with TRBD1 matching 9 bases. This chain's CDR3 is CASDRTGANTGELFF. CDR3 sequence (DNA): TGCGCCAGCGACCGGACAGGGGCGAACACCGGGGAGCTGTTTTTT.